The 20 T cell receptor beta chains given below trace back to one sample, sequenced in a study of OX40 agonist ivuxolimab in advanced cancers. Only in-frame clones appear in the TCRdb table, and some are missing; sequencing was by immunoSEQ multiplex PCR. In the table there are 70,000 to 90,000 clones, around four fifths of which are singletons. Here the sequenced sample was CD4+ or CD8+ T cells sorted from blood, taken in a trial of the OX40 agonist ivuxolimab. The receptors were gathered from an adult with an advanced solid tumor such as melanoma, head and neck, liver or kidney cancer.

V gene TRBV5-8 combines with J gene TRBJ2-4; D call uncertain. Germline V lookup: CDR1 SGHTS, CDR2 YDEGEE. The ends were cut back, 0 bases at V and 5 bases at J, with 6 bases in the middle. The CDR3 length is 13 residues. The CDR3 region has the DNA TGTGCCAGCAGCTTGGGCCACCAAAACATTCAGTACTTC. Amino acid sequence: CASSLGHQNIQYF.

J is TRBJ1-2 and V is TRBV9, with unresolved D. Germline-derived CDR1 and CDR2 are SGDLS and YYNGEE. The CDR3 contains 13 residues. The ends were cut back, 4 bases at V and 6 bases at J, with 13 bases in the middle. CDR3 sequence reads: CASSPASGDGYTF. DNA for the CDR3: TGTGCCAGCAGCCCCGCGTCCGGGGATGGCTACACCTTC.

V gene TRBV5-1 combines with J gene TRBJ2-6; 7 nucleotides match TRBD1. The germline V gene encodes CDR1 SGHRS and CDR2 YFSETQ. Unmatched junction bases numbered 2, after V lost 5 bases and J lost 0 bases. The CDR3 sequence is 15 residues long. CDR3: CASRRQGSGANVLTF. The CDR3, as DNA: TGCGCCAGCAGACGACAGGGCTCTGGGGCCAACGTCCTGACTTTC.

Details on this clone: Other DNA sequences in the same sample also yield this CDR3. This chain links TRBV5-1 with TRBJ2-1; the D gene could be TRBD1 or TRBD2 (5 bases each). In germline, CDR1 is SGHRS, CDR2 YFSETQ. The CDR3 loop spans 14 amino acids. Trimming left V 0 bases short and J 9 bases short, with 13 bases between. CDR3 coding DNA: TGCGCCAGCAGCTTGGGGCTGGGGGTGGGTGAGCAGTTCTTC. Protein product: CASSLGLGVGEQFF.

This clone was picked up one time. The chain couples TRBV25-1 to TRBJ2-7; TRBD1 matches 8 bases. Germline CDR1 reads MGHDK; CDR2 reads SYGVNS. The CDR3 extends over 15 amino acids. The V segment lost 4 bases and the J segment 4 bases; nucleotides outside the gene matches: 9. The CDR3 DNA is TGTGCCAGCAGTGCCTCTCGACAGGGGTCATACGAGCAGTACTTC. Its translation is CASSASRQGSYEQYF.

The CDR3 bases are TGTGCCAGCAGTGACCGTCAGCCCCAGCATTTT. Protein: CASSDRQPQHF. The chain joins TRBV6-4 to TRBJ1-5; no clear D gene. This CDR3 has 11 residues. Deletions cut 2 bases from V and 6 bases from J, with 2 bases between. Germline loops: CDR1 MRHNA, CDR2 SNTAGT.

V usage is TRBV5-4 and J usage is TRBJ1-2; D ambiguous. The V and J ends lost 0 bases and 2 bases respectively, with 14 bases between them. The CDR3 has 16 residues. Per the germline V gene, CDR1 is SGHNT and CDR2 is YYREEE (reference sequence). The CDR3 is CASSLGVGGLNYGYTF. In DNA form, the CDR3 reads TGTGCCAGCAGCTTGGGCGTGGGAGGCCTGAACTATGGCTACACCTTC.

This chain connects TRBV15 to TRBJ2-3, with a weak D call TRBD2 (6 bases). CDR3 length: 16 amino acids. In germline, CDR1 is LNHNV, CDR2 YYDKDF (reference sequence). Trimming pared 1 base from V and 1 base from J, leaving 12 bases between. CDR3 in amino acids: CATSRAEGGGTDTQYF. CDR3 in DNA: TGTGCCACCAGCAGAGCGGAGGGCGGGGGCACAGATACGCAGTATTTT.

J is TRBJ2-7 and V is TRBV11-2; 12 positions match TRBD1. Per the germline V gene, CDR1 is SGHAT and CDR2 is FQNNGV. This CDR3 comprises 15 residues. With 4 bases clipped from V and 7 bases from J, the junction kept 8 bases outside the gene matches. CDR3 amino acids: CASSSPGQGAREQYF. As DNA, the CDR3 is TGTGCCAGCAGCTCTCCGGGACAGGGGGCTAGGGAGCAGTACTTC.

The J gene is TRBJ2-3, the V gene TRBV7-6, with D maybe TRBD1 (5 bases). Germline CDR1 reads SGHVS; CDR2 reads FNYEAQ. Trimming pared 1 base from V and 4 bases from J, leaving 12 bases between. This CDR3 contains 15 residues. CDR3 sequence: CASSLEGRASDTQYF. The CDR3 DNA reads TGTGCCAGCAGCTTAGAGGGCAGGGCTTCAGATACGCAGTATTTT.

The J gene is TRBJ2-3, the V gene TRBV7-3; 11 bases are shared with TRBD1. CDR1 is SGHTA and CDR2 is FQGTGA in the germline V gene. The ends lost 2 bases at V and 5 bases at J; junction bases unmatched: 3. This CDR3 spans 15 amino acids. CDR3 DNA sequence: TGTGCCAGCAGCTTAGGACAGGGGGCCCTAGATACGCAGTATTTT. Residues: CASSLGQGALDTQYF.

The J gene is TRBJ2-5, the V gene TRBV4-2; 11 bases fit TRBD2. The end of the DNA aligns better with TRBJ2-7, so the J call may be wrong. This CDR3 contains 19 residues. Germline-derived CDR1 and CDR2 are LGHNA and YNFKEQ. CDR3 coding DNA: TGTGCCAGCAGCCAAGCTAGGTCTAGCGGGGGGCCCGGCTCCTACGAGCAGTACTTC. The encoded protein is CASSQARSSGGPGSYEQYF.

The gene calls are TRBV9 and TRBJ1-1; possible D gene TRBD1, 5 bases. V lost 4 bases, J lost 5 bases, and 15 bases lay in between. Germline V gives CDR1 SGDLS, CDR2 YYNGEE. The CDR3 length is 14 residues. The CDR3 loop is CASSPAGTSTEAFF. CDR3 bases: TGTGCCAGCAGCCCAGCCGGGACGAGTACTGAAGCTTTCTTT. The entire variable domain, with the rest obtained from reference TRBV9 and TRBJ1-1, is as follows: DSGVTQTPKHLITATGQRVTLRCSPRSGDLSVYWYQQSLDQGLQFLIQYYNGEERAKGNILERFSAQQFPDLHSELNLSSLELGDSALYFCASSPAGTSTEAFFGQGTRLTVV.

The chain has TRBV7-8 and TRBJ1-1; D call uncertain. V lost 7 bases, J lost 5 bases, and 17 bases lay in between. The CDR3 is made up of 14 amino acids. The germline V gene encodes CDR1 SGHVS and CDR2 FQNEAQ. The CDR3 DNA is TGTGCCAGCAACCCTCGGGAGGGTAGAACTGAAGCTTTCTTT. Protein sequence: CASNPREGRTEAFF.

This sequence joins TRBV18 and TRBJ2-1, with 8 bases lining up with TRBD2. There are 17 residues in the CDR3. With 6 bases clipped from V and 12 bases from J, the junction kept 22 bases outside the gene matches. Germline CDR1 KGHSH, CDR2 LQKENI. The CDR3 protein is CASSATSGTRNEGGQFF. The CDR3 coding sequence is TGTGCCAGCTCGGCTACCTCCGGGACTAGGAACGAGGGGGGGCAGTTCTTC.

This chain's CDR3 is CASSLTGIEQYF. DNA of the CDR3: TGTGCCAGCAGTTTGACAGGGATCGAGCAGTACTTC. The chain combines TRBV27 with TRBJ2-7, with TRBD1 identical over 7 bases. This CDR3 is built from 12 residues. Per the germline V gene, CDR1 is MNHEY and CDR2 is SMNVEV (reference sequence). Losses at the gene ends were 3 bases for V and 6 bases for J; bases not matched to a gene: 2.

This clone was counted a few times. This chain uses TRBV15 with TRBJ1-5; possible D gene TRBD1, 6 bases. Germline V gene sequence: CDR1 LNHNV, CDR2 YYDKDF (reference sequence). V lost 3 bases and J 4 bases, leaving 13 bases between the germline ends. The CDR3 contains 15 residues. This chain's CDR3 is CATSSVRGGNQPQHF. For the CDR3, the DNA is TGTGCCACCAGCAGCGTCAGGGGAGGGAATCAGCCCCAGCATTTT. The full variable domain, in which reference TRBV15 and TRBJ1-5 provide the parts outside the CDR3, is DAMVIQNPRYQVTQFGKPVTLSCSQTLNHNVMYWYQQKSSQAPKLLFHYYDKDFNNEADTPDNFQSRRPNTSFCFLDIRSPGLGDTAMYLCATSSVRGGNQPQHFGDGTRLSIL.

Here the CDR3 reads CASSSSFANEKLFF. The CDR3 bases are TGTGCCAGTAGTTCATCGTTCGCTAATGAAAAACTGTTTTTT. The chain carries TRBV19 and TRBJ1-4, with unresolved D. V was shortened by 5 bases and J by 3 bases, with 10 bases between the two germline ends. Germline V CDR1 and CDR2: LNHDA, SQIVND (reference sequence). The CDR3 runs to 14 residues.

This clone was picked up one time. V is TRBV20-1 and J is TRBJ2-1; D call uncertain. Germline CDR1 is DFQATT and CDR2 is SNEGSKA (reference sequence). The CDR3 has 11 amino acids. The V end lost 0 bases, the J end lost 8 bases, and 5 bases lay between the germline ends. This CDR3 reads CSARDQHEQFF. For the CDR3, the DNA is TGCAGTGCTAGAGATCAGCATGAGCAGTTCTTC.

The chain links TRBV6-5 to TRBJ1-1; unclear D gene. Between the trimmed V and J ends, which lost 8 bases and 11 bases, there was a span of 18 bases. Germline lookup yields CDR1 MNHEY and CDR2 SVGAGI. This CDR3 comprises 12 residues. The CDR3 here is CASRSRGLRAFF. CDR3 nucleotide sequence: TGTGCCAGCCGATCACGGGGTTTGCGCGCTTTCTTT.